What follows are 25 T cell receptor beta chains derived from one specimen sequenced in a study of OX40 agonist ivuxolimab in advanced cancers. Clones were read by immunoSEQ multiplex PCR, and TCRdb kept only the in-frame ones, dropping some. The sample shows 97,000 or so clones, 90% of them seen only once. Material: CD4+ or CD8+ T cells sorted from blood, obtained in a trial of the OX40 agonist ivuxolimab. Receptors originate from an adult with an advanced solid tumor such as melanoma, head and neck, liver or kidney cancer.

This chain connects TRBV19 to TRBJ1-4; TRBD1 aligns across 10 bases. With 6 bases clipped from V and 6 bases from J, the junction kept 13 bases outside the gene matches. Germline CDR1 and CDR2: LNHDA and SQIVND (reference sequence). The CDR3 spans 17 residues. The DNA for the CDR3 is TGTGCCAGTAGCACCGGGACAGGGGTTCTTCGGGATGAAAAACTGTTTTTT. Its translation is CASSTGTGVLRDEKLFF.

V gene TRBV30 combines with J gene TRBJ2-7; tentatively, D is TRBD1 (6 bases). V lost 5 bases and J 0 bases, leaving 17 bases between the germline ends. Germline assignment: CDR1 GTSNPN and CDR2 SVGIG (reference sequence). The CDR3 is made up of 15 amino acids. The CDR3 bases are TGTGCCTGGTCCACCGGGACACTGAGCTCCTACGAGCAGTACTTC. Amino acid sequence: CAWSTGTLSSYEQYF. Looking up the rest from reference TRBV30 and TRBJ2-7 gives the full variable domain: SQTIHQWPATLVQPVGSPLSLECTVEGTSNPNLYWYRQAAGRGLQLLFYSVGIGQISSEVPQNLSASRPQDRQFILSSKKLLLSDSGFYLCAWSTGTLSSYEQYFGPGTRLTVT.

This chain connects TRBV13 to TRBJ2-7; 8 nucleotides match TRBD1. Germline V gene lookup returns CDR1 PRHDT and CDR2 FYEKMQ (reference sequence). Trimming removed 2 bases from V and 4 bases from J; junction bases left unmatched: 4. The CDR3 is 14 residues long. CDR3 protein: CASSLTQGAYEQYF. The CDR3 region has the DNA TGTGCCAGCAGCTTAACGCAGGGGGCGTACGAGCAGTACTTC.

V is TRBV5-1 and J is TRBJ1-4, with no clear D. The germline V gene has CDR1 SGHRS and CDR2 YFSETQ. This CDR3 has 12 residues. Trimming pared 0 bases from V and 7 bases from J, leaving 4 bases between. This CDR3 reads CASSLVGEKLFF. Written as DNA, the CDR3 is TGCGCCAGCAGCTTGGTCGGTGAAAAACTGTTTTTT.

Comment on this clone: This sample includes further DNA sequences coding for the same CDR3. J is TRBJ2-3 and V is TRBV15, with 9 bases matching TRBD2. The V gene's germline CDR1 is LNHNV and CDR2 YYDKDF (reference sequence). This CDR3 comprises 16 residues. J gave up 3 bases and V 5 bases, and 9 bases lay outside the gene matches. CDR3 nucleotide sequence: TGTGCCACCAGCCGATCGGGGCTAGCGGGGACAGATACGCAGTATTTT. It specifies CATSRSGLAGTDTQYF.

This chain connects TRBV30 to TRBJ2-3, with D unclear. This CDR3 spans 11 amino acids. Trimming removed 5 bases from V and 5 bases from J, with 8 bases in between. Germline V lookup: CDR1 GTSNPN, CDR2 SVGIG (reference sequence). As DNA, the CDR3 is TGTGCCTGGGACCTCGTAGATACGCAGTATTTT. It translates to CAWDLVDTQYF.

The V and J genes are TRBV7-7 and TRBJ2-5, with unresolved D. Germline loops: CDR1 SSHAT, CDR2 FNYEAQ (reference sequence). Deletions cut 0 bases from V and 1 base from J, with 9 bases between. There are 15 residues in the CDR3. CDR3 in amino acids: CASSLAPAAQETQYF. Written as DNA, the CDR3 is TGTGCCAGCAGCTTAGCCCCGGCAGCCCAAGAGACCCAGTACTTC.

The chain has TRBV21-1 and TRBJ1-1; no check of the table's D call, TRBD1, against the DNA was made. TRBV21-1 is given as a pseudogene. There are 16 residues in the CDR3. The DNA of the CDR3 is TGTGCCAGCAGCATAGCTATAGAGACAGGGAACACTGAAGCTTTCTTT. Translated: CASSIAIETGNTEAFF.

This clone was seen a single time. CDR3: CASSHRGGANVLTF. Written as DNA, the CDR3 is TGTGCCAGCAGCCACAGGGGTGGGGCCAACGTCCTGACTTTC. The chain uses TRBV11-2 and TRBJ2-6; 7 bases match TRBD1. Germline V gene data show CDR1 as SGHAT and CDR2 as FQNNGV. Trimming cost V 5 bases and J 3 bases; bases outside gene matches: 1. The CDR3 contains 14 residues.

J is TRBJ1-6 and V is TRBV6-6; 8 bases are shared with TRBD1. Germline trimming cut 5 bases from V and 9 bases from J; bases unmatched to any gene: 6. The germline gives CDR1 MNHNY, CDR2 SVGAGI (reference sequence). This CDR3 has 14 residues. The CDR3 is CASSQTGGASPLHF. CDR3 sequence (DNA): TGTGCCAGCAGTCAAACAGGGGGGGCTTCACCCCTCCACTTT.

The rearrangement joins TRBV5-6 to TRBJ2-1, with D unclear. Germline CDR1 reads SGHDT; CDR2 reads YYEEEE. With 2 bases removed from V and 6 bases from J, the gap between germline ends came to 9 bases. The CDR3 has 13 residues. The DNA for the CDR3 is TGTGCCAGCAGCTTAGAAAATCCCAATGAGCAGTTCTTC. Amino acids: CASSLENPNEQFF.

This clone was counted only a few times. The chain recombines TRBV27 with TRBJ2-7, with 8 bases aligning to TRBD1. In germline, CDR1 is MNHEY, CDR2 SMNVEV (reference sequence). The CDR3 has 13 residues. Trimming removed 3 bases from V and 7 bases from J; junction bases left unmatched: 5. CDR3 residues: CASSFDRGWEQYF. CDR3 bases: TGTGCCAGCAGTTTCGACAGGGGTTGGGAGCAGTACTTC.

This rearrangement joins TRBV29-1 to TRBJ2-3, with D perhaps matching TRBD1 (5 bases). This CDR3 is built from 14 residues. Trimming took off 4 bases at V and 3 bases at J, with 14 bases between the two ends. The germline V gene has CDR1 SQVTM and CDR2 ANQGSEA. CDR3 protein: CSVGMGKGTDTQYF. In DNA, the CDR3 is TGCAGCGTTGGCATGGGAAAGGGGACAGATACGCAGTATTTT.

The chain couples TRBV28 to TRBJ2-4; tentatively, D is TRBD1 (6 bases). Trimming left V 5 bases short and J 2 bases short, with 10 bases between. Germline V CDR1 and CDR2: MDHEN, SYDVKM. The CDR3 has 14 residues. CDR3 residues: CASSRTGTKNIQYF. For the CDR3, the DNA is TGTGCCAGCAGTCGAACAGGGACCAAAAACATTCAGTACTTC.

The rearrangement joins TRBV7-2 to TRBJ1-1; TRBD1 agrees at 7 bases. CDR3 length equals 13 residues. Looked up from germline, CDR1 is SGHTA and CDR2 is FQGNSA. After removal of 2 bases from V and 8 bases from J, the junction contained 5 bases not matched to a gene. The CDR3 coding sequence is TGTGCCAGCAGCTTATTAGGGGACAGCGAAGCTTTCTTT. It yields the protein CASSLLGDSEAFF. Complete variable domain (other parts from reference TRBV7-2 and TRBJ1-1): GAGVSQSPSNKVTEKGKDVELRCDPISGHTALYWYRQSLGQGLEFLIYFQGNSAPDKSGLPSDRFSAERTGGSVSTLTIQRTQQEDSAVYLCASSLLGDSEAFFGQGTRLTVV.

V and J are TRBV7-9 and TRBJ1-1; D is undetermined. V was cut by 1 base and J by 2 bases, with 5 bases left in between. There are 13 residues in the CDR3. CDR1 and CDR2 from the germline V gene are SEHNR and FQNEAQ (reference sequence). The CDR3 nucleotides read TGTGCCAGCAGCTTAGAACATAACACTGAAGCTTTCTTT. Translated: CASSLEHNTEAFF.

This chain links TRBV28 with TRBJ1-5; 7 bases line up with TRBD1. There are 14 residues in the CDR3. Germline trimming cut 4 bases from V and 4 bases from J; bases unmatched to any gene: 4. Germline V CDR1 and CDR2: MDHEN, SYDVKM. DNA for the CDR3: TGTGCCAGCAGTTGGGGACAGCTGAATCAGCCCCAGCATTTT. Translated: CASSWGQLNQPQHF. Using reference TRBV28 and TRBJ1-5 for the parts outside the CDR3, the full variable domain is DVKVTQSSRYLVKRTGEKVFLECVQDMDHENMFWYRQDPGLGLRLIYFSYDVKMKEKGDIPEGYSVSREKKERFSLILESASTNQTSMYLCASSWGQLNQPQHFGDGTRLSIL.

J is TRBJ1-3 and V is TRBV7-8; D unclear. The CDR3 runs 15 residues. Germline lookup yields CDR1 SGHVS and CDR2 FQNEAQ. The V end was cut by 1 base, the J end by 0 bases, with 7 bases between. The CDR3 is CASSLVDGSGNTIYF. CDR3 coding DNA: TGTGCCAGCAGCTTAGTGGACGGCTCTGGAAACACCATATATTTT.

The V gene is TRBV5-1, the J gene TRBJ1-3; the D is unclear. The CDR3 extends over 15 amino acids. The V and J ends lost 5 bases and 2 bases respectively, with 14 bases between them. The germline V gene has CDR1 SGHRS and CDR2 YFSETQ. As DNA, the CDR3 is TGCGCCAGCAGTCCGAGACCTGGGACTGGAAACACCATATATTTT. The encoded protein is CASSPRPGTGNTIYF.

The chain links TRBV7-2 to TRBJ1-5, with no clear D. The germline V and J ends were trimmed by 0 bases and 1 base, with 4 bases remaining between them. Germline V gene lookup returns CDR1 SGHTA and CDR2 FQGNSA. CDR3 size: 14 residues. CDR3 protein: CASSLAMSNQPQHF. CDR3 DNA: TGTGCCAGCAGCTTAGCTATGAGCAATCAGCCCCAGCATTTT. Looking up the rest from reference TRBV7-2 and TRBJ1-5 gives the full variable domain: GAGVSQSPSNKVTEKGKDVELRCDPISGHTALYWYRQSLGQGLEFLIYFQGNSAPDKSGLPSDRFSAERTGGSVSTLTIQRTQQEDSAVYLCASSLAMSNQPQHFGDGTRLSIL.

This chain joins TRBV21-1 and TRBJ2-3; TRBD2 was called by the table and not checked on the DNA. TRBV21-1 is a pseudogene segment. The CDR3 consists of 18 residues. This CDR3 is CASSKAGSGGAVTDTQYF. Here the CDR3 DNA reads TGTGCCAGCAGCAAGGCGGGTAGCGGGGGGGCCGTAACAGATACGCAGTATTTT.

V and J are TRBV2 and TRBJ2-5; 8 nucleotides match TRBD2. V dropped 7 bases and J dropped 4; count of bases not matched to a gene: 8. The CDR3 totals 14 residues. Germline CDR1 is SNHLY and CDR2 is FYNNEI. The CDR3 loop reads CASNAGGSGETQYF. In nucleotides, the CDR3 is TGTGCCAGCAACGCGGGGGGAAGCGGAGAGACCCAGTACTTC.

This clone has only a few counts. The CDR3: CASSLVTDKGNTEAFF. The CDR3 nucleotides are TGCGCCAGCAGCTTGGTCACCGACAAAGGGAACACTGAAGCTTTCTTT. The gene calls are TRBV5-1 and TRBJ1-1; D gene uncertain. This CDR3 is built from 16 residues. V was cut by 0 bases and J by 1 base, with 13 bases left in between. Germline V gene sequence: CDR1 SGHRS, CDR2 YFSETQ.

The rearrangement joins TRBV5-1 to TRBJ2-3, with 9 nucleotides matching TRBD1. After removal of 5 bases from V and 6 bases from J, the junction contained 10 bases not matched to a gene. The germline V gene has CDR1 SGHRS and CDR2 YFSETQ. The CDR3 length is 15 residues. The CDR3 spells CASSLAGTGIDTQYF. The CDR3 nucleotides are TGCGCCAGCAGTTTAGCCGGGACAGGGATCGATACGCAGTATTTT.

This clone has more than one count but fewer than ten. The V gene is TRBV6-1, the J gene TRBJ2-7, with 11 positions matching TRBD1. This CDR3 is 13 amino acids long. Germline V gene data show CDR1 as MNHNS and CDR2 as SASEGT. Trimming took 5 bases from V and 4 from J; bases not matched to a gene: 1. Here the CDR3 reads CASSRDRGYEQYF. The CDR3 DNA reads as TGTGCCAGCAGTCGGGACAGGGGGTACGAGCAGTACTTC.